Shown below are 11 T cell receptor beta chains from a single sample sequenced in a study of B cell selection in AIRE deficiency. Assay used: immunoSEQ multiplex PCR; TCRdb lists only in-frame clones, some missing. The sample contains around 18,000 clones, roughly 91% of which appear only once. Regulatory T cells were sorted as CD4+CD25hiCD127low/negative cells. The sequenced material came from CD4+CD25+ Tregs sorted from PBMCs. These receptors were obtained from a human donor in good health.

The rearrangement uses TRBV10-2 and TRBJ2-1; unclear D gene. Germline loops: CDR1 WSHSY, CDR2 SAAADI. The CDR3 runs to 13 residues. Trimming took 3 bases from V and 0 from J, leaving 3 bases between them. CDR3 sequence (DNA): TGCGCCAGCAGTGAACTCTCCTACAATGAGCAGTTCTTC. Translated, it gives CASSELSYNEQFF.

V is TRBV6-6 and J is TRBJ2-2; the D is unclear. This CDR3 is 12 amino acids long. The germline V gene has CDR1 MNHNY and CDR2 SVGAGI (reference sequence). The V end was cut by 1 base, the J end by 7 bases, with 4 bases between. As DNA, the CDR3 is TGTGCCAGCAGTTACTGGGGCGGGGAGCTGTTTTTT. This translates into CASSYWGGELFF.

This sequence joins TRBV5-1 and TRBJ2-5, with 9 nucleotides matching TRBD1. Germline trimming cut 0 bases from V and 2 bases from J; bases unmatched to any gene: 5. The length of the CDR3 is 16 residues. Germline assignment: CDR1 SGHRS and CDR2 YFSETQ. In nucleotides, the CDR3 is TGCGCCAGCAGCTTGGGTGGGACAGGGATACAAGAGACCCAGTACTTC. It translates to CASSLGGTGIQETQYF.

This clone was counted only a few times. This chain joins TRBV7-9 and TRBJ1-1; no reliable D call. V was pared by 3 bases and J by 8 bases, with 13 bases between. Germline V lookup: CDR1 SEHNR, CDR2 FQNEAQ (reference sequence). The CDR3 sequence is 13 residues long. CDR3 loop: CASSFGREAEAFF. The CDR3 nucleotides are TGTGCCAGCAGCTTCGGTCGGGAAGCCGAAGCTTTCTTT.

The genes are TRBV6-5 and TRBJ1-2; D remains ambiguous. V gave up 2 bases and J gave up 8 bases, with 6 bases separating them. Germline V lookup: CDR1 MNHEY, CDR2 SVGAGI. The CDR3 totals 11 residues. This chain's CDR3 is CASSYMGGYTF. DNA of the CDR3: TGTGCCAGCAGTTACATGGGCGGCTACACCTTC.

The V and J genes are TRBV11-1 and TRBJ2-7, with 7 bases identical to TRBD2. Germline V gives CDR1 SGHAT, CDR2 FQDESV (reference sequence). Germline trimming cut 4 bases from V and 6 bases from J; bases unmatched to any gene: 9. The CDR3 is 14 residues long. CDR3 loop: CASSSSPGEGEQYF. In DNA form, the CDR3 reads TGTGCCAGCAGCTCATCCCCGGGGGAGGGCGAGCAGTACTTC. The full variable domain, rest sourced from reference TRBV11-1 and TRBJ2-7, is EAEVAQSPRYKITEKSQAVAFWCDPISGHATLYWYRQILGQGPELLVQFQDESVVDDSQLPKDRFSAERLKGVDSTLKIQPAELGDSAMYLCASSSSPGEGEQYFGPGTRLTVT.

V and J are TRBV6-5 and TRBJ2-7, with TRBD1 matching 9 bases. The junction had 9 bases not matched to a gene; V was cut back by 4 bases and J by 2 bases. Germline V lookup: CDR1 MNHEY, CDR2 SVGAGI. The CDR3 covers 16 residues. DNA of the CDR3: TGTGCCAGCAGTTCCACCGGGACAGGGTCCCCCTACGAGCAGTACTTC. Its translation is CASSSTGTGSPYEQYF.

The rearrangement uses TRBV11-2 and TRBJ1-3, with 7 bases identical to TRBD1. The germline V gene has CDR1 SGHAT and CDR2 FQNNGV. The CDR3 is made up of 18 amino acids. The V and J ends lost 2 bases and 0 bases, in that order; junction bases with no gene match: 10. CDR3 in amino acids: CASSLWTGAFTSGNTIYF. The DNA for the CDR3 is TGTGCCAGCAGCTTATGGACAGGCGCATTCACCTCTGGAAACACCATATATTTT.

This chain connects TRBV4-2 to TRBJ2-3; D not certain. CDR3 length: 15 residues. V was cut by 1 base and J by 6 bases, with 14 bases left in between. CDR1 LGHNA and CDR2 YNFKEQ come from the germline V gene. The CDR3 nucleotides are TGTGCCAGCAGCCAAGGAGACGCCGTTTGGGATACGCAGTATTTT. Its protein is CASSQGDAVWDTQYF.

The J gene is TRBJ1-6, the V gene TRBV27, with D unclear. This CDR3 region has 13 residues. In germline, CDR1 is MNHEY, CDR2 SMNVEV (reference sequence). Trimming took 8 bases from V and 6 from J, leaving 11 bases between them. CDR3: CASGQIVNSPLHF. DNA for the CDR3: TGTGCCAGCGGGCAGATCGTTAATTCACCCCTCCACTTT.

The J gene is TRBJ2-1, the V gene TRBV27, with 7 positions matching TRBD2. The germline CDR1 and CDR2 sequences are MNHEY and SMNVEV (reference sequence). Germline trimming cut 4 bases from V and 3 bases from J; bases unmatched to any gene: 0. The CDR3 runs 13 residues. Here the CDR3 DNA reads TGTGCCAGCAGTTCTAGCGGCTACAATGAGCAGTTCTTC. Translated, it gives CASSSSGYNEQFF.